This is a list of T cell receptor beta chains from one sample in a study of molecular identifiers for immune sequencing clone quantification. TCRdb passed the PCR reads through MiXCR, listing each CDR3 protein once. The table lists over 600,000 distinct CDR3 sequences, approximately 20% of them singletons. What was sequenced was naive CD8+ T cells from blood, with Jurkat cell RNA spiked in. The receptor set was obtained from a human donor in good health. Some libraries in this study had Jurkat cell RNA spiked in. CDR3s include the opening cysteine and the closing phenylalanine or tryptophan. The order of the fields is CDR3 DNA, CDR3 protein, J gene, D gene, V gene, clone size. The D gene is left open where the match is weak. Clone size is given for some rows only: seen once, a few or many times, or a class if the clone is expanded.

TGCAGCGTTGATCCGGACAGTGCCACTGAAGCTTTCTTT CSVDPDSATEAFF TRBJ1-1 . TRBV29-1 many
TGCGCCAGCAGCCGGTTGAGGGGGTCAAACACTGAAGCTTTCTTT CASSRLRGSNTEAFF TRBJ1-1 . TRBV4-1 many
TGCAGCGTTGGGGGGCATGATACGCAGTATTTT CSVGGHDTQYF TRBJ2-3 . TRBV29-1 .
TGTGCCAGCAGCTCGTGGGGGGGTAACACCGGGGAGCTGTTTTTT CASSSWGGNTGELFF TRBJ2-2 TRBD2 TRBV7-8 many
TGTGCCAGCAGCGTAGACACAGATGGCTACACCTTC CASSVDTDGYTF TRBJ1-2 . TRBV9 few
TGTGCCAGCAGCACGGGATCCCTGGGCACTGAAGCTTTCTTT CASSTGSLGTEAFF TRBJ1-1 . TRBV7-9 many
TGTGCCAGCAGCTTACCCCGACAGGGGAAGTACGAGCAGTACTTC CASSLPRQGKYEQYF TRBJ2-7 TRBD1 TRBV7-9 few
TGCAGCGCCGCAGCGGGAGCAGGCTACGAGCAGTACTTC CSAAAGAGYEQYF TRBJ2-7 TRBD2 TRBV29-1 many
TGTGCCAGCAGCTCAGGGGATTACTATGGCTACACCTTC CASSSGDYYGYTF TRBJ1-2 . TRBV12-3/TRBV12-4 many
TGTGCCAGCAGCTTATCAGACGGCCCGGCCGCGGCCCATAGAACAGATACGCAGTATTTT CASSLSDGPAAAHRTDTQYF TRBJ2-3 . TRBV11-2 .
TGTGCCAGCAGCCAAGATAGCGTACTAGCGGGAGATACGCAGTATTTT CASSQDSVLAGDTQYF TRBJ2-3 TRBD2 TRBV14 many
TGTGCCTGGTGGAGACATCCGGGACAGACGACAGATACGCAGTATTTT CAWWRHPGQTTDTQYF TRBJ2-3 TRBD1 TRBV30 many
TGCGCCAGCAGTGAGTCCAATGAGCAGTTCTTC CASSESNEQFF TRBJ2-1 . TRBV10-2 many
TGTGCCAGCAGCCCCTTTGGCAGCCACTATGGCTACACCTTC CASSPFGSHYGYTF TRBJ1-2 . TRBV7-2 many
TGCAGTGCTAGAGACCGACTAGCGGGGGGCCGCTACAATGAGCAGTTCTTC CSARDRLAGGRYNEQFF TRBJ2-1 TRBD2 TRBV20-1 few
TGTGCCAGCATGTCTGGGTTTGATTCACCCCTCCACTTT CASMSGFDSPLHF TRBJ1-6 . TRBV6-6 many
TGCGCCAGCAGCCAAGGGCCAGACCCGCTCGGTGGCTACACCTTC CASSQGPDPLGGYTF TRBJ1-2 . TRBV4-1 .
TGTGCCAGCAGCTTAGGGCACAGGAGCTCCTACAATGAGCAGTTCTTC CASSLGHRSSYNEQFF TRBJ2-1 . TRBV13 few
TGTGCCATCAGTGAGTTAGGGGGCGACGAGCAGTGCTTC CAISELGGDEQCF TRBJ2-7 TRBD1 TRBV10-3 .
TGTGCCAGCAGCCAAGAGCCAGGACTAGCGGGAGATGAGCAGTTCTTC CASSQEPGLAGDEQFF TRBJ2-1 TRBD2 TRBV4-2 .
TGTGCCAGCAGACCGGACAGCGCCCTTCATGGCTACACCTTC CASRPDSALHGYTF TRBJ1-2 . TRBV28 many
TGTGCCATCAGTGCAGACACCTACAATGAGCAGTTCTTC CAISADTYNEQFF TRBJ2-1 . TRBV10-3 once
TGCAGTGCTAGGCCCCTAGCGGGGGGGAGTCCCTACGAGCAGTACTTC CSARPLAGGSPYEQYF TRBJ2-7 TRBD2 TRBV20-1 many
TGTGCCAGCAGCATGGGGGATGAGCAGTTCTTC CASSMGDEQFF TRBJ2-1 . TRBV11-2 many
TGTGCCAGCATCCCGGACACTGGGAACACTGAAGCTTTCTTT CASIPDTGNTEAFF TRBJ1-1 . TRBV27 .
TGCGCCAGCAGCCAAGATGCCAGCCCAATTATGTACGAGCAGTACTTC CASSQDASPIMYEQYF TRBJ2-7 . TRBV4-1 many
TGTGCCAGCATCAAAGAGACCGGGGAGCTGTTTTTT CASIKETGELFF TRBJ2-2 . TRBV12-3/TRBV12-4 many
TGTGCCAGCAGTTTAGCGCTAAGCAGCAATCAGCCCCAGCATTTT CASSLALSSNQPQHF TRBJ1-5 . TRBV12-3/TRBV12-4 many
TGTGCCAGCAGGTATGGGACAGAGAATTTTTACGAGCAGTACTTC CASRYGTENFYEQYF TRBJ2-7 TRBD1 TRBV27 .
TGCAGTGCTAGAACCTACAATGAGCAGTTCTTC CSARTYNEQFF TRBJ2-1 . TRBV20-1 many
TGCAGCGTTGAAAGGCAGGGGGTATCAGGCACCGGGGAGCTGTTTTTT CSVERQGVSGTGELFF TRBJ2-2 TRBD1 TRBV29-1 .
TGTGCCAGCAGCCCCGGGATTTCCTCCGTCGACGAGCAGTACTTC CASSPGISSVDEQYF TRBJ2-7 . TRBV7-9 few
TGTGCCAGCTCACCTCCGTCAGACACAGATACGCAGTATTTT CASSPPSDTDTQYF TRBJ2-3 . TRBV18 many
TGTGCCAGCAGCCAATTCAGGACAAGCCCTTATAATTCACCCCTCCACTTT CASSQFRTSPYNSPLHF TRBJ1-6 . TRBV14 few
TGTGCCAGCATCCCACCCACCGGGACAGCTGAAGAGACCCAGTACTTC CASIPPTGTAEETQYF TRBJ2-5 TRBD1 TRBV2 many
TGTGCCACCAGCAGAGTATGGACTAAAGAGACCCAGTACTTC CATSRVWTKETQYF TRBJ2-5 . TRBV15 many
TGTGCCAGCAGCTTAGTCAGGGGAGGGTTCGAGACCCAGTACTTC CASSLVRGGFETQYF TRBJ2-5 . TRBV7-2 many
TGTGCCAGCGGTTGGACAGGGGGTTACGAGCAGTACTTC CASGWTGGYEQYF TRBJ2-7 TRBD1 TRBV27 many
TGTGCCACCAGTGATTCGGGACTAGCGGGAGCCGCGAGCTCCTACAATGAGCAGTTCTTC CATSDSGLAGAASSYNEQFF TRBJ2-1 TRBD2 TRBV24-1 few
TGTGCCAGCAGCCCAAGCCACTTCGGGATGGGTACTGAAGCTTTCTTT CASSPSHFGMGTEAFF TRBJ1-1 . TRBV9 few
TGCGCCAGCAGCCCAAGCGACGGGCTCAACTCCTACGAGCAGTACTTC CASSPSDGLNSYEQYF TRBJ2-7 . TRBV4-3 many
TGCAGCGTTGTTCAGGCGAACACCGGGGAGCTGTTTTTT CSVVQANTGELFF TRBJ2-2 . TRBV29-1 many
TGCGCCAGCCATTACAACTCCGTGGGAGGAGGAGATACGCAGTATTTT CASHYNSVGGGDTQYF TRBJ2-3 . TRBV5-1 many
TGTGCCAGCAGCCAACAGAGGGGGACATATAATTCACCCCTCCACTTT CASSQQRGTYNSPLHF TRBJ1-6 . TRBV28 many
TGTGCCAGCAGTTACCTGGGGACAGCCTCACATAACTCACCCCTCCACTTT CASSYLGTASHNSPLHF TRBJ1-6 TRBD1 TRBV6-5 once
TGCAGCGTTGAGGAGGGGGCTAACTACGAGCAGTACTTC CSVEEGANYEQYF TRBJ2-7 . TRBV29-1 few
TGTGCCAGCAGCTTGGGTTCTAGCTTAAGCACAGATACGCAGTATTTT CASSLGSSLSTDTQYF TRBJ2-3 . TRBV5-4 many
TGTGCCAGCAGTCTCTCCCGGGACAGGGACACAGATACGCAGTATTTT CASSLSRDRDTDTQYF TRBJ2-3 TRBD1 TRBV6-2/TRBV6-3 many
TGTGCCAGCAGTTGGGGACAGGGGGAGGATCAGCCCCAGCATTTT CASSWGQGEDQPQHF TRBJ1-5 TRBD1 TRBV28 many
TGTGCCAGCAGCGAGTACGGACAGGAACAAGAGACCCAGTACTTC CASSEYGQEQETQYF TRBJ2-5 TRBD1 TRBV11-2 many